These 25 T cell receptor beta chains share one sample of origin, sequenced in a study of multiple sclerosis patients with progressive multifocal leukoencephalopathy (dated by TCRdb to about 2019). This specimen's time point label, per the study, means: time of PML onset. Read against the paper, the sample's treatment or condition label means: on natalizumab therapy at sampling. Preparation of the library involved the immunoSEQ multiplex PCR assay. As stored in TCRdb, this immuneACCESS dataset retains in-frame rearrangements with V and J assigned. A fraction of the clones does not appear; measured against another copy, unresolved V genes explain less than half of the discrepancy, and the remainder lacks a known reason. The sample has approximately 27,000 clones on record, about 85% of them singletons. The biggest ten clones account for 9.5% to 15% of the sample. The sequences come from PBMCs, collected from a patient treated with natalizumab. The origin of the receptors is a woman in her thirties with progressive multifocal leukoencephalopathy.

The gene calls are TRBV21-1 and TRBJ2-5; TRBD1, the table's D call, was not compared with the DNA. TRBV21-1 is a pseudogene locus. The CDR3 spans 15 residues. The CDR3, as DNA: TGTGCCAGCAGCAGGCAGCAGGGAATCGGGGAGACCCAGTACTTC. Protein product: CASSRQQGIGETQYF.

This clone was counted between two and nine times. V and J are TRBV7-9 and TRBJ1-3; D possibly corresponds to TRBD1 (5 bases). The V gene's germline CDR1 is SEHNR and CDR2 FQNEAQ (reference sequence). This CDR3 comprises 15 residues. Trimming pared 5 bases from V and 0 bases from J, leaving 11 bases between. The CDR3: CASSLGAGSGNTIYF. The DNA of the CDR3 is TGTGCCAGCAGCCTAGGGGCGGGCTCTGGAAACACCATATATTTT. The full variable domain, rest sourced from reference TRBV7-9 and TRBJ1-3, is DTGVSQNPRHKITKRGQNVTFRCDPISEHNRLYWYRQTLGQGPEFLTYFQNEAQLEKSRLLSDRFSAERPKGSFSTLEIQRTEQGDSAMYLCASSLGAGSGNTIYFGEGSWLTVV.

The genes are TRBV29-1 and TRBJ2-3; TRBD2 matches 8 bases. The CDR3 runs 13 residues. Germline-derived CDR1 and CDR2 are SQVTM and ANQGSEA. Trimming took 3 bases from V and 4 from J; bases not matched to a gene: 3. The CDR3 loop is CSVEFGGADTQYF. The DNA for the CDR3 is TGCAGCGTTGAGTTCGGGGGGGCAGATACGCAGTATTTT.

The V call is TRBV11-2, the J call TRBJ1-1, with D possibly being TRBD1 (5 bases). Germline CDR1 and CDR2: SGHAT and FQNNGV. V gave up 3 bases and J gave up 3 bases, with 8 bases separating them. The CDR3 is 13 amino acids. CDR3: CASSLSGYTEAFF. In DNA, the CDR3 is TGTGCCAGCAGCTTGTCAGGGTACACTGAAGCTTTCTTT.

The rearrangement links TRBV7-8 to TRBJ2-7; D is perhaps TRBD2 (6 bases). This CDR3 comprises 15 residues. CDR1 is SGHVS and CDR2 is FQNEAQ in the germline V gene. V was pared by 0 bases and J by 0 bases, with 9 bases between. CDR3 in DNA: TGTGCCAGCAGCTTAGCGGTTAGCGGCTCCTACGAGCAGTACTTC. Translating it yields CASSLAVSGSYEQYF.

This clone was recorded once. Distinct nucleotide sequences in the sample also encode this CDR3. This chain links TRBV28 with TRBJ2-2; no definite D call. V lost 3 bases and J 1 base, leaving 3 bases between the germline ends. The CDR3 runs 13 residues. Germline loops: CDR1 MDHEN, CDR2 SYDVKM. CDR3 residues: CASSFRNTGELFF. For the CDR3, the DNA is TGTGCCAGCAGTTTCCGGAACACCGGGGAGCTGTTTTTT.

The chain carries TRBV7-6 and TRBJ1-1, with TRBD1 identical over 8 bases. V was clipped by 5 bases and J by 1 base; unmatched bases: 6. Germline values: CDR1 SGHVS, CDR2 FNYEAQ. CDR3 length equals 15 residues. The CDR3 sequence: CASSLQGGANTEAFF. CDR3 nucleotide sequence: TGTGCCAGCAGCCTACAGGGGGGGGCGAACACTGAAGCTTTCTTT.

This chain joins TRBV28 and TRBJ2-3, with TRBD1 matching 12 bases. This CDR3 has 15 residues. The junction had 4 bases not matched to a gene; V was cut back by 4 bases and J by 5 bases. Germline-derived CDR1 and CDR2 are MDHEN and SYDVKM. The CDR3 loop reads CASSSGTGGRDTQYF. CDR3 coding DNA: TGTGCCAGCAGTTCCGGGACAGGGGGCCGAGATACGCAGTATTTT.

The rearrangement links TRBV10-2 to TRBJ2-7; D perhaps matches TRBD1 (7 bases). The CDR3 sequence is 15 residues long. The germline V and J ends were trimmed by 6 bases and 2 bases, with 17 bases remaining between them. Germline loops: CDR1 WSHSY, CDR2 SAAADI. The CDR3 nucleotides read TGCGCCAGCAGGGACCCAGGGGGGTCCCCCTACGAGCAGTACTTC. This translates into CASRDPGGSPYEQYF.

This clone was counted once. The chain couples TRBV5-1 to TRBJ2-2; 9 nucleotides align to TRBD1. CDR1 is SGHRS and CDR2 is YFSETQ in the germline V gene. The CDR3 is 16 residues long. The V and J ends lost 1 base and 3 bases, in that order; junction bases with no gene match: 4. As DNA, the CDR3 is TGCGCCAGCAGCTTGTACAGGACAGGGGACACCGGGGAGCTGTTTTTT. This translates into CASSLYRTGDTGELFF.

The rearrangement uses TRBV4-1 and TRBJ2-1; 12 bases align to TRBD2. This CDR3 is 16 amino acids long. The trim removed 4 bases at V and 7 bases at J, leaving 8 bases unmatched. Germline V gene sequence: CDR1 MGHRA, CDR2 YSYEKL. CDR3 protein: CASSPPTSGRGNEQFF. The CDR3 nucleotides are TGCGCCAGCAGCCCGCCGACTAGCGGGAGAGGAAATGAGCAGTTCTTC.

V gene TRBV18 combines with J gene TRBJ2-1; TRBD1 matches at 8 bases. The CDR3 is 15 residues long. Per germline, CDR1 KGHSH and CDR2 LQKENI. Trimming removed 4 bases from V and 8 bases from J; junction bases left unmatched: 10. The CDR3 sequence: CASSLLETTGDEQFF. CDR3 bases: TGTGCCAGCTCACTCCTCGAGACGACAGGGGATGAGCAGTTCTTC.

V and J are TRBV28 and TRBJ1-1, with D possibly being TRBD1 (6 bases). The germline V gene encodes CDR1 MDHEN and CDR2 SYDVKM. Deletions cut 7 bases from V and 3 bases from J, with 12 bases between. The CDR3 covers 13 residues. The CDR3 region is CASKTGTHTEAFF. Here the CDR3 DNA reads TGTGCCAGCAAAACAGGGACCCACACTGAAGCTTTCTTT. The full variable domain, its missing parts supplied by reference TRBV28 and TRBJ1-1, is DVKVTQSSRYLVKRTGEKVFLECVQDMDHENMFWYRQDPGLGLRLIYFSYDVKMKEKGDIPEGYSVSREKKERFSLILESASTNQTSMYLCASKTGTHTEAFFGQGTRLTVV.

Here the CDR3 DNA reads TGTGCCAGCAATGGTCAGGGTTGGCAGCCCCAGCATTTT. It specifies CASNGQGWQPQHF. The genes are TRBV6-5 and TRBJ1-5, with D possibly being TRBD1 (5 bases). This CDR3 is 13 amino acids long. The V and J ends lost 7 bases and 7 bases respectively, with 14 bases between them. Germline CDR1 MNHEY, CDR2 SVGAGI.

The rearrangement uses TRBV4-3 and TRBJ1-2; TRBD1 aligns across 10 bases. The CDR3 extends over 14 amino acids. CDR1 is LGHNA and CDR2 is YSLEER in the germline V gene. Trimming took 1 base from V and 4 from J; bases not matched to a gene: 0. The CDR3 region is CASSQGDRGYGYTF. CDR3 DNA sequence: TGCGCCAGCAGCCAAGGGGACAGGGGCTATGGCTACACCTTC.

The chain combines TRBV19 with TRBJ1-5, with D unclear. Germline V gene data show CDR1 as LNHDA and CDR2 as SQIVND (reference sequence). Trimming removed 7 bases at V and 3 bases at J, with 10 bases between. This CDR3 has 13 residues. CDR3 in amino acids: CASNGQVNQPQHF. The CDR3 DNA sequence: TGTGCCAGTAATGGCCAAGTCAATCAGCCCCAGCATTTT.

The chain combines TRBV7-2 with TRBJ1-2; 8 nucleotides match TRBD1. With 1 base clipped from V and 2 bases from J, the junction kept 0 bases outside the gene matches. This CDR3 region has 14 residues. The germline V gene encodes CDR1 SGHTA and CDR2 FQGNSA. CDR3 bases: TGTGCCAGCAGCTTAGGGACAGGGAACTATGGCTACACCTTC. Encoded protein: CASSLGTGNYGYTF.

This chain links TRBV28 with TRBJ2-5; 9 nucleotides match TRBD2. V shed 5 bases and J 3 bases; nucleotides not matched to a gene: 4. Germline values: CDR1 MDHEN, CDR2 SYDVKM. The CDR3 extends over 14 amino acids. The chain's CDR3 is CASSLSSGEETQYF. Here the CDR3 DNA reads TGTGCCAGCAGTCTCTCTAGCGGGGAAGAGACCCAGTACTTC.

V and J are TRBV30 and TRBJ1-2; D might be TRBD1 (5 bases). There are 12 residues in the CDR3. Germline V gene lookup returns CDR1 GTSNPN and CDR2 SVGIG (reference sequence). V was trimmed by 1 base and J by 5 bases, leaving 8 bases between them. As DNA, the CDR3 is TGTGCCTGGAGTGCAGGGCCATATGGCTACACCTTC. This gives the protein CAWSAGPYGYTF.

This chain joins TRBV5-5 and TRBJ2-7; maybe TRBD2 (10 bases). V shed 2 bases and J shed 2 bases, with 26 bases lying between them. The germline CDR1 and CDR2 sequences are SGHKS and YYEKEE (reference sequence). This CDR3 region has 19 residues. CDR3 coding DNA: TGTGCCAGCAGCTTATTGACAGGGGGAGGACTAGCGGCCCCCTACGAGCAGTACTTC. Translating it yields CASSLLTGGGLAAPYEQYF.

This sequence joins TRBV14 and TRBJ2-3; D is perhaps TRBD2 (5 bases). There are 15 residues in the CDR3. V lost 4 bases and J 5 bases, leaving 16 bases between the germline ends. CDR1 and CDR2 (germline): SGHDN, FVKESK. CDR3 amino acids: CASSPRGPAGDTQYF. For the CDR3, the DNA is TGTGCCAGCAGCCCCCGCGGGCCCGCCGGAGATACGCAGTATTTT.

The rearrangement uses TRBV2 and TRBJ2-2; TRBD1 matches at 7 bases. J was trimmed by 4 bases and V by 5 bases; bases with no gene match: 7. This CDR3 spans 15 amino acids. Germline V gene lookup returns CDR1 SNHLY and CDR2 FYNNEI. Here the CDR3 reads CASSPRTGSTGELFF. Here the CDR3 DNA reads TGTGCCAGCAGTCCAAGGACAGGCAGCACCGGGGAGCTGTTTTTT.

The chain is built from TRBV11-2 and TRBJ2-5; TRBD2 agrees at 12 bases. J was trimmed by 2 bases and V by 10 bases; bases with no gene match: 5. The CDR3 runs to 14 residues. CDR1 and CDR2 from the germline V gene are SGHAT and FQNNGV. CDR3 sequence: CATSSGREQETQYF. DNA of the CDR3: TGTGCCACCTCTAGCGGGAGGGAACAAGAGACCCAGTACTTC.

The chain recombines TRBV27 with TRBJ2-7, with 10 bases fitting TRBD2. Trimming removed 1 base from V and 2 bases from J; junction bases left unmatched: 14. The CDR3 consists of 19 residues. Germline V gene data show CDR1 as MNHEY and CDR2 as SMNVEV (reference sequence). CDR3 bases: TGTGCCAGCAGTTTATTGGTCGGCACTAGCGGGGAAATCACCTACGAGCAGTACTTC. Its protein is CASSLLVGTSGEITYEQYF.

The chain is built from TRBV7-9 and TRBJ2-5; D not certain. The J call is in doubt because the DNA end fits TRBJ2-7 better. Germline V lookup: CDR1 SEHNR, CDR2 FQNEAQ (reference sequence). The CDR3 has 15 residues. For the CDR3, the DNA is TGTGCCAGCAGCTTAGTTTCCAGCGTAACCTACGAGCAGTACTTC. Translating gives CASSLVSSVTYEQYF.